There are many counts of the clone carrying this T cell receptor (beta chain). Its antigen remains unknown. The entry originates in a study of T cell repertoires in cytomegalovirus infection. Study information: TCR beta signatures that were public indicated CMV infection and matching HLA type.

TCRdb recomputed calls from the reads with MiXCR, one row per CDR3 protein. Seen here are about 770,000 distinct CDR3 sequences, almost 30% observed once, and the top ten hold about an eighth. The sample consisted of cultured CD8+ T cells from PBMCs, taken from culture after CMV antigen stimulation. This clonotype was sampled from a human donor in good health (CMV status not recorded). Some clones in this sample may be carry-over from other donors' samples.

CDR3 bases: TGTGCCAGCAGCGTAGGAAGGGGCCTGACCTACAATGAGCAGTTCTTC. Amino acids: CASSVGRGLTYNEQFF. The chain links TRBV9 to TRBJ2-1; D is perhaps TRBD1 (5 bases). V lost 0 bases and J lost 2, with 12 bases in between. Germline loops: CDR1 SGDLS, CDR2 YYNGEE. The CDR3 runs 16 residues.